The rows below give T cell receptor beta chains drawn from one sample of a study of blood T cell repertoires in COVID-19. TCRdb's table, derived via immunoSEQ multiplex PCR, lists solely in-frame clones and lacks some. This table holds roughly 250,000 clones, about 80% found once. The sequenced sample consisted of peripheral blood. Receptors originate from an elderly woman with acute or convalescent COVID-19. Each CDR3 is given with its conserved first and last residue.

J gene: TRBJ1-2
V gene: TRBV30
CDR3 protein: CAWSSPARTGYGYTF

J gene: TRBJ1-3
V gene: TRBV19
CDR3 protein: CASSIDQGPLRRRNTIYF

J gene: TRBJ2-2
V gene: TRBV2
CDR3 protein: CASRGQGVNTGELFF

J gene: TRBJ2-1
V gene: TRBV5-1
CDR3 protein: CASNPGLAGIYEQFF

J gene: TRBJ1-5
V gene: TRBV5-6
CDR3 protein: CASSLRGQGNQPQHF

J gene: TRBJ1-5
V gene: TRBV7-2
CDR3 protein: CASSTTAGPSMSPQHF

J gene: TRBJ1-2
V gene: TRBV5-6
CDR3 protein: CASSLGGQGGYGYTF

J gene: TRBJ2-1
V gene: TRBV4-1
CDR3 protein: CASSRGTGLSYSGEQFF

J gene: TRBJ1-2
V gene: TRBV29-1
CDR3 protein: CSVRTRTYGYTF

J gene: TRBJ2-1
V gene: TRBV2
CDR3 protein: CASSRGLAGSEQFF

J gene: TRBJ1-1
V gene: TRBV6-6
CDR3 protein: CASSLTATNTEAFF

J gene: TRBJ2-7
V gene: TRBV15
CDR3 protein: CATSRDIGRFSSYEQYF

J gene: TRBJ1-4
V gene: TRBV5-1
CDR3 protein: CASGRGSTNEKLFF

J gene: TRBJ2-7
V gene: TRBV6-5
CDR3 protein: CASRTGAVGEQYF

J gene: TRBJ1-3
V gene: TRBV9
CDR3 protein: CASSATGFSGNTIYF

J gene: TRBJ2-5
V gene: TRBV3-1/TRBV3-2
CDR3 protein: CASSPRRAQETQYF

J gene: TRBJ2-2
V gene: TRBV6-4
CDR3 protein: CASSVGGTGELFF

J gene: TRBJ2-7
V gene: TRBV30
CDR3 protein: CAWSVGLLAGGYEQYF

J gene: TRBJ2-3
V gene: TRBV4-3
CDR3 protein: CASSRGYTDTQYF

J gene: TRBJ1-4
V gene: TRBV6-5
CDR3 protein: CASREGTGREKLFF

J gene: TRBJ2-1
V gene: TRBV5-1
CDR3 protein: CASSTLAGGGNEQFF

J gene: TRBJ2-2
V gene: TRBV5-1
CDR3 protein: CASSLLTGELFF

J gene: TRBJ1-2
V gene: TRBV5-1
CDR3 protein: CASSLDQGDGYTF

J gene: TRBJ2-3
V gene: TRBV7-3
CDR3 protein: CASSERATDTQYF

J gene: TRBJ1-2
V gene: TRBV27
CDR3 protein: CASRGTGRGYGYTF

J gene: TRBJ2-2
V gene: TRBV16
CDR3 protein: CASSQLQGAGELFF

J gene: TRBJ1-1
V gene: TRBV12-2
CDR3 protein: CASRTPQGGGTEAFF

J gene: TRBJ1-6
V gene: TRBV7-9
CDR3 protein: CASLASGPNSPLHF

J gene: TRBJ2-6
V gene: TRBV4-1
CDR3 protein: CASSQGAAGLSGANVLTF

J gene: TRBJ1-4
V gene: TRBV4-3
CDR3 protein: CASSQEQGTGRGEKLFF

J gene: TRBJ2-3
V gene: TRBV5-1
CDR3 protein: CASSPGQGGADTQYF

J gene: TRBJ2-1
V gene: TRBV7-9
CDR3 protein: CASRGLAGSSRNEQFF

J gene: TRBJ1-1
V gene: TRBV5-1
CDR3 protein: CASSLGQPNTEAFF

J gene: TRBJ1-2
V gene: TRBV5-1
CDR3 protein: CASSLGTGGFSNYGYTF

J gene: TRBJ1-6
V gene: TRBV28
CDR3 protein: CASSAGTGIGYNSPLHF

J gene: TRBJ1-2
V gene: TRBV9
CDR3 protein: CASSPGQGGYGYTF

J gene: TRBJ2-7
V gene: TRBV6-5
CDR3 protein: CASSSGTGVYEQYF

J gene: TRBJ2-6
V gene: TRBV15
CDR3 protein: CATSPGTAITSGANVLTF

J gene: TRBJ2-7
V gene: TRBV7-9
CDR3 protein: CASTPGLAGGRRSYEQYF

J gene: TRBJ1-2
V gene: TRBV6-5
CDR3 protein: CASSYRQDRVYGYTF

J gene: TRBJ2-2
V gene: TRBV20-1
CDR3 protein: CSASTPGNTGELFF

J gene: TRBJ2-3
V gene: TRBV5-6
CDR3 protein: CASSPQGSTDTQYF

J gene: TRBJ2-7
V gene: TRBV5-1
CDR3 protein: CASSLAGSATYEQYF

J gene: TRBJ1-2
V gene: TRBV9
CDR3 protein: CASSKRQGANYGYTF

J gene: TRBJ2-7
V gene: TRBV18
CDR3 protein: CASSLETGFGYEQYF

J gene: TRBJ1-4
V gene: TRBV18
CDR3 protein: CASSPTYRDTGEKLFF